The 13 T cell receptor beta chains listed next were all sequenced from one sample in a study of radiation and T cells in renal cell carcinoma. Treatment here: treatment-naive control, cytoreductive nephrectomy. Sequenced by immunoSEQ multiplex PCR; TCRdb stores in-frame clones only, minus some. Among 20,000 to 30,000 clones listed, 58% were seen once. The starting material was tumor tissue, obtained from a patient whose treatment was nephrectomy without radiotherapy. The origin of the receptors is a man aged 40-50 years with renal cell carcinoma.

The gene calls are TRBV5-4 and TRBJ2-1, with 7 bases aligning to TRBD1. This CDR3 contains 14 residues. The germline CDR1 and CDR2 sequences are SGHNT and YYREEE (reference sequence). Trimming at V came to 0 bases and at J to 7 bases, leaving 4 bases not matched to a gene. CDR3 loop: CASSLVGGENEQFF. DNA of the CDR3: TGTGCCAGCAGCTTGGTAGGGGGCGAAAATGAGCAGTTCTTC.

This rearrangement joins TRBV4-2 to TRBJ1-6; TRBD1 matches at 8 bases. Germline CDR1 reads LGHNA; CDR2 reads YNFKEQ. The CDR3 is 18 amino acids. Trimming removed 0 bases from V and 10 bases from J; junction bases left unmatched: 14. The CDR3 sequence is CASSQEGQGRRHGSPLHF. DNA of the CDR3: TGTGCCAGCAGCCAAGAAGGACAGGGAAGACGGCACGGGTCACCCCTCCACTTT.

This clone has more than one count but fewer than ten. V gene TRBV28 combines with J gene TRBJ2-3; D is undetermined. Trimming removed 4 bases from V and 6 bases from J, with 20 bases in between. This CDR3 is 16 amino acids long. CDR1 is MDHEN and CDR2 is SYDVKM in the germline V gene. Here the CDR3 reads CASSSLGRDDRDTQYF. The DNA of the CDR3 is TGTGCCAGCAGTTCCCTGGGAAGGGATGATAGGGATACGCAGTATTTT.

The genes are TRBV5-1 and TRBJ2-1; D unresolved. V dropped 0 bases and J dropped 5 bases, with 6 bases sitting between them. The CDR3 covers 13 residues. Germline assignment: CDR1 SGHRS and CDR2 YFSETQ. The CDR3 loop is CASSLVPNNEQFF. The CDR3, as DNA: TGCGCCAGCAGCTTGGTACCAAACAATGAGCAGTTCTTC.

The chain combines TRBV5-5 with TRBJ1-2; TRBD1 matches 7 bases. Germline V gene lookup returns CDR1 SGHKS and CDR2 YYEKEE (reference sequence). The CDR3 contains 16 residues. Trimming took 4 bases from V and 7 from J; bases not matched to a gene: 16. The CDR3 spells CASSPGSGRGDGGYTF. CDR3 in DNA: TGTGCCAGCAGCCCCGGGTCGGGCAGGGGGGATGGTGGCTACACCTTC.

V usage is TRBV6-1 and J usage is TRBJ2-5, with a possible D match to TRBD1 (5 bases). Between the trimmed V and J ends, which lost 2 bases and 3 bases, there was a span of 16 bases. This CDR3 has 16 amino acids. CDR1 is MNHNS, CDR2 SASEGT, per germline. The CDR3 protein is CASSEPGAGAEETQYF. The CDR3 region has the DNA TGTGCCAGCAGTGAACCGGGTGCTGGGGCCGAAGAGACCCAGTACTTC.

The chain couples TRBV10-3 to TRBJ2-5; D is uncertain. V was trimmed by 4 bases and J by 1 base, leaving 7 bases between them. The germline CDR1 and CDR2 sequences are ENHRY and SYGVKD. The CDR3 covers 13 residues. CDR3 DNA sequence: TGTGCCATCAGTGCAGCGAGCCAAGAGACCCAGTACTTC. Translating it yields CAISAASQETQYF.

This clone was seen a few times. The chain combines TRBV6-5 with TRBJ1-1; 9 bases agree with TRBD1. The CDR3 sequence is 15 residues long. In germline, CDR1 is MNHEY, CDR2 SVGAGI. With V trimmed by 4 bases and J by 4 bases, 7 bases remained unmatched. CDR3 nucleotide sequence: TGTGCCAGCAGTTCCACGGGACAGGGAAGCACTGAAGCTTTCTTT. Protein: CASSSTGQGSTEAFF.

The chain recombines TRBV6-1 with TRBJ2-3, with a tentative D call TRBD2 (6 bases). Germline CDR1 is MNHNS and CDR2 is SASEGT. Trimming took 3 bases from V and 5 from J, leaving 18 bases between them. The CDR3 length is 16 residues. CDR3 sequence reads: CASSDSGLPGGDTQYF. CDR3 DNA sequence: TGTGCCAGCAGTGATTCGGGACTCCCAGGAGGAGATACGCAGTATTTT.

This clone has just a few counts. This chain connects TRBV7-9 to TRBJ1-2; possible D gene TRBD1, 5 bases. In germline, CDR1 is SEHNR, CDR2 FQNEAQ (reference sequence). The length of the CDR3 is 15 residues. V gave up 4 bases and J gave up 5 bases, with 17 bases separating them. The DNA for the CDR3 is TGTGCCAGCAGCTCCTCGACAGACCAAACGTATGGCTACACCTTC. It translates to CASSSSTDQTYGYTF.

This CDR3 is CASSSTQFSYGYTF. The CDR3 DNA reads TGCGCCAGCAGCTCGACCCAATTCTCCTATGGCTACACCTTC. The chain couples TRBV5-1 to TRBJ1-2; D is ambiguous. CDR3 size: 14 residues. V dropped 3 bases and J dropped 4 bases, with 13 bases sitting between them. CDR1 and CDR2 from the germline V gene are SGHRS and YFSETQ.

The gene calls are TRBV2 and TRBJ2-7; the D call may be TRBD1 or TRBD2 (7 bases each). V was cut by 8 bases and J by 6 bases, with 14 bases left in between. CDR3 length equals 12 residues. Per the germline V gene, CDR1 is SNHLY and CDR2 is FYNNEI. CDR3 nucleotides: TGTGCCAGCGTCAGGGGGGGGGCCGAGCAGTACTTC. Amino acid sequence: CASVRGGAEQYF. The complete variable domain, with remaining parts taken from reference TRBV2 and TRBJ2-7, reads EPEVTQTPSHQVTQMGQEVILRCVPISNHLYFYWYRQILGQKVEFLVSFYNNEISEKSEIFDDQFSVERPDGSNFTLKIRSTKLEDSAMYFCASVRGGAEQYFGPGTRLTVT.

The rearrangement joins TRBV29-1 to TRBJ1-3; 7 bases fit TRBD1. Trimming cost V 8 bases and J 2 bases; bases outside gene matches: 9. Germline V gives CDR1 SQVTM, CDR2 ANQGSEA. CDR3 length equals 14 residues. The CDR3 loop is CSTSTGAAGNTIYF. CDR3 in DNA: TGCAGCACATCTACAGGGGCTGCTGGAAACACCATATATTTT. Full variable domain (rest looked up from reference TRBV29-1 and TRBJ1-3): SAVISQKPSRDICQRGTSLTIQCQVDSQVTMMFWYRQQPGQSLTLIATANQGSEATYESGFVIDKFPISRPNLTFSTLTVSNMSPEDSSIYLCSTSTGAAGNTIYFGEGSWLTVV.